This TCR beta chain stems from a study of blood T cell repertoires in COVID-19. Looking at the study overall: Symptom resolution, clearance, or two negative PCRs marked donors in Cohort 3 as recovered. Some COVID-19 samples were acute and others convalescent; all came from the United States, Italy and Spain.

This CDR3 is 12 amino acids long. The V end lost 5 bases, the J end lost 8 bases, and 13 bases lay between the germline ends. Participants' reported clinical history set cohort assignment. Authors' data handling: Using reference gene primer amplification, nucleated cell counts were estimated. This table comes from immunoSEQ multiplex PCR, and its TCRdb copy is limited to in-frame clones, with some not included. V, J and clone size were drawn from that table, and D and trimming were deduced from the DNA. The table records hundreds of thousands of clones, approximately 89% of them present only once. The source of this sequence is a man aged 35 to 55 in a cohort exposed to, infected with or recovered from COVID-19 (not recorded which). The chain couples TRBV12-3 or TRBV12-4 to TRBJ2-7; possibly TRBD1 for D (6 bases). Specimen: PBMCs or T cells enriched from blood (not recorded which). The CDR3 nucleotides read TGTGCCAGCAGTCCCCCTAGGGGGAAGCAGTACTTC. Residues: CASSPPRGKQYF.